Listed below are T cell receptor beta chains from one sample, sequenced in a study of PD-L1 blockade in urothelial cancer. Clones were read by immunoSEQ multiplex PCR, and TCRdb kept only the in-frame ones, dropping some. The sample has around 26,000 clones, approximately 86% seen once; the top ten hold approximately 1.5%. Here the sequenced sample was PBMCs, taken around atezolizumab (anti-PD-L1) treatment. All receptors come from a man between 70 and 80 years old with urothelial cancer. CDR3s include the opening cysteine and the closing phenylalanine or tryptophan. Fields, in order: V gene, clone size, J gene, CDR3 protein. Where a row states a size, it is once, few, many or the class of an expanded clone; other rows omit it.

V: TRBV9; size: .; J: TRBJ2-7; CDR3: CASSVAGTGSGEQYF
V: TRBV4-3; size: .; J: TRBJ2-3; CDR3: CASSQEYGREADTQYF
V: TRBV2; size: .; J: TRBJ2-3; CDR3: CASSESGRVWTDTQYF
V: TRBV13; size: few; J: TRBJ1-2; CDR3: CASSFRDREYGYTF
V: TRBV6-1; size: .; J: TRBJ2-2; CDR3: CASRSGRAVGELFF
V: TRBV9; size: .; J: TRBJ2-7; CDR3: CASSPRQALYEQYF
V: TRBV27; size: .; J: TRBJ2-1; CDR3: CASSRQGRFNEQFF
V: TRBV18; size: .; J: TRBJ2-2; CDR3: CASSPSSLADGGELFF
V: TRBV5-8; size: .; J: TRBJ2-1; CDR3: CASSLGLAGYNEQFF
V: TRBV29-1; size: .; J: TRBJ2-1; CDR3: CSSEKGTSGNEQFF
V: TRBV14; size: once; J: TRBJ2-3; CDR3: CASSPRTSWPTDTQYF
V: TRBV6-1; size: .; J: TRBJ1-5; CDR3: CASGQGQSNQPQHF
V: TRBV28; size: .; J: TRBJ1-5; CDR3: CASSFDRDNQPQHF
V: TRBV6-1; size: .; J: TRBJ1-1; CDR3: CASSEALGRETEAFF
V: TRBV7-2; size: .; J: TRBJ2-2; CDR3: CASSLGLAGVAGELFF
V: TRBV21-1; size: few; J: TRBJ1-5; CDR3: CASSKGQVVDQPQHF
V: TRBV10-2; size: .; J: TRBJ2-3; CDR3: CASHSGRAVADTQYF
V: TRBV27; size: .; J: TRBJ1-1; CDR3: CASSLFPGANTEAFF
V: TRBV7-9; size: few; J: TRBJ2-7; CDR3: CASTPGQGLAYEQYF
V: TRBV5-6; size: .; J: TRBJ1-5; CDR3: CASSLAKGQGNQPQHF
V: TRBV10-1; size: .; J: TRBJ2-7; CDR3: CASSRRFEGYEQYF
V: TRBV28; size: .; J: TRBJ2-1; CDR3: CASSLRQGGNNEQFF
V: TRBV11-1; size: .; J: TRBJ2-1; CDR3: CASSLVGDEQFF
V: TRBV7-2; size: .; J: TRBJ2-1; CDR3: CASSLGAGFYNEQFF
V: TRBV6-4; size: .; J: TRBJ2-3; CDR3: CASSDGTGGTDTQYF
V: TRBV30; size: .; J: TRBJ1-4; CDR3: CAWSVRRQGGEKLFF
V: TRBV2; size: .; J: TRBJ1-3; CDR3: CASRREITTGEINTIYF
V: TRBV2; size: .; J: TRBJ2-7; CDR3: CASNPPGHIMSSYEQYF
V: TRBV6-5; size: .; J: TRBJ1-2; CDR3: CASFGRGGGNYGYTF
V: TRBV2; size: once; J: TRBJ1-5; CDR3: CASMGQGGQPQHF
V: TRBV27; size: .; J: TRBJ2-5; CDR3: CASSSTLDIFGTSDRETQYF
V: TRBV19; size: .; J: TRBJ2-7; CDR3: CASSIAGGLDEQYF
V: TRBV7-3; size: .; J: TRBJ2-3; CDR3: CASSTTGSRTDTQYF